This section outlines one T cell receptor beta chain sequence together with its context. RNA totalling roughly 0.5 to 1 ug underwent reverse transcription with random hexamers. Multiplex immunoSEQ PCR targeted 54 Vbeta and 13 Jbeta TCR beta segments. TCRdb re-called the immunoSEQ multiplex PCR reads through MiXCR, storing one row per CDR3 protein. Among around 300,000 distinct CDR3 sequences, 75% to 85% were seen once, and the ten largest hold 0.21%. This entry comes from a study of CD8 T cells in Susac syndrome. In blood CD8+ and CD4+ T cells, TCR beta underwent sequencing. The CDR3 is made up of 13 amino acids. V dropped 8 bases and J dropped 6 bases, with 13 bases sitting between them. Germline CDR1 KGHDR, CDR2 SFDVKD.

The gene calls are TRBV24-1 and TRBJ2-1; D unclear. The receptor was isolated from a human donor with multiple sclerosis. The material sequenced was CD8+ T cells from PBMCs. This CDR3 reads CATTSMGTNEQFF. The CDR3 DNA sequence: TGTGCCACCACCTCAATGGGCACCAATGAGCAGTTCTTC.